This T cell receptor (beta chain) was sequenced for a study of glioma-infiltrating T cells after dendritic cell vaccination. As for this clone: The antigen remains unidentified.

Data came from immunoSEQ multiplex PCR; TCRdb stores just in-frame clones and leaves some out. There are 100,000 or so clones in the sample; around 86% occur only once, and about a sixth lies in the top ten. The CDR3 is 14 residues long. CDR1 is LGHNA and CDR2 is YNFKEQ in the germline V gene. V was pared by 0 bases and J by 6 bases, with 11 bases between. Findings of the study overall: Higher TCR clonality did not directly relate to longer survival.

The chain uses TRBV4-2 and TRBJ1-2; D is unresolved. Sequenced here: blood, sampled before dendritic cell vaccination. The receptor comes from a human donor with glioblastoma. This CDR3 is CASSQDMGRDGYTF. The CDR3, as DNA: TGTGCCAGCAGCCAAGATATGGGGAGGGATGGCTACACCTTC.